Listed below are T cell receptor beta chains from one sample, sequenced in a study of vaccination effects on CD4 cells after COVID-19. Their antigens remain unidentified. Assay: immunoSEQ multiplex PCR; the TCRdb copy retains only in-frame clones and omits some. This sample yields tens of thousands of clones, of which around 66% are seen a single time; approximately 15% belongs to the top ten. The starting material was CD4+ T cells from PBMCs cultured with HCoV-OC43 spike peptides, obtained before COVID-19 vaccination. The receptors derive from a human donor who received a COVID-19 vaccine. CDR3s include the opening cysteine and the closing phenylalanine or tryptophan. D genes are given only for firm matches. Some rows have no size entry. The others give once, few or many, or a class for an expanded clone.

cdr3_aa cdr3_nt j_call d_call clone_size v_call
CASSYGRGFTDTQYF TGTGCCAGCAGTTACGGACGGGGATTTACAGATACGCAGTATTTT TRBJ2-3 . . TRBV6-5
CASSHRQKMNTEAFF TGTGCCAGCAGCCACCGACAGAAGATGAACACTGAAGCTTTCTTT TRBJ1-1 . . TRBV3-1/TRBV3-2
CATSDLDRGTDTQYF TGTGCCACCAGTGACCTGGACAGGGGTACAGATACGCAGTATTTT TRBJ2-3 TRBD1 . TRBV24-1
CASARQANYGYTF TGTGCCAGTGCCAGACAGGCCAACTATGGCTACACCTTC TRBJ1-2 . . TRBV19
CASSPGQGEAFF TGTGCCAGCTCACCGGGACAGGGGGAAGCTTTCTTT TRBJ1-1 TRBD1 . TRBV18
CATGALSSYEQYF TGTGCCACGGGGGCTCTGAGCTCCTACGAGCAGTACTTC TRBJ2-7 . . TRBV7-9
CATRGRASSGSDNEQFF TGTGCCACCCGAGGACGGGCAAGTAGCGGGAGCGACAATGAGCAGTTCTTC TRBJ2-1 TRBD2 . TRBV25-1
CASSTQDTGELFF TGTGCCAGTAGTACTCAGGACACCGGGGAGCTGTTTTTT TRBJ2-2 . . TRBV19
CASLGWSDTEAFF TGTGCCAGTCTCGGCTGGTCGGACACTGAAGCTTTCTTT TRBJ1-1 . few TRBV25-1
CASSLAGGPDEQFF TGTGCCAGCAGCTTAGCGGGAGGGCCGGATGAGCAGTTCTTC TRBJ2-1 TRBD2 . TRBV7-7
CASSVGLRAGANYGYTF TGTGCCAGCAGTGTGGGACTGCGGGCAGGAGCTAACTATGGCTACACCTTC TRBJ1-2 . once TRBV6-1
CASSARRGNTGELFF TGTGCCAGCAGTGCAAGGCGGGGGAACACCGGGGAGCTGTTTTTT TRBJ2-2 . . TRBV6-4
CASSQDGLLRGDGANVLTF TGCGCCAGCAGCCAAGATGGTCTCTTGAGGGGGGATGGGGCCAACGTCCTGACTTTC TRBJ2-6 . . TRBV4-1
CSASILAGGSYEQYF TGCAGTGCTAGTATACTAGCGGGAGGCTCCTACGAGCAGTACTTC TRBJ2-7 TRBD2 few TRBV20-1
CASSLGTVTYNEQFF TGTGCCAGCAGCTTAGGGACGGTTACCTACAATGAGCAGTTCTTC TRBJ2-1 . . TRBV11-2
CATSDLSRGGDAEAFF TGTGCCACCAGTGATTTGAGTAGAGGGGGCGACGCTGAAGCTTTCTTT TRBJ1-1 TRBD1 . TRBV24-1
CASSRRGGELFF TGTGCCAGCAGTCGACGCGGCGGGGAGCTGTTTTTT TRBJ2-2 . . TRBV7-9
CASSGQGGETQYF TGTGCCAGCAGCGGACAGGGAGGCGAGACCCAGTACTTC TRBJ2-5 TRBD1 . TRBV7-7
CASSQIRRADRANYGYTF TGCGCCAGCAGTCAAATCCGTAGGGCGGACCGTGCTAACTATGGCTACACCTTC TRBJ1-2 . few TRBV23-1
CASSGTGLVNQPQHF TGTGCCAGCAGCGGGACAGGCCTAGTTAATCAGCCCCAGCATTTT TRBJ1-5 TRBD1 . TRBV6-6
CASSIRTGGYNEQFF TGTGCCAGTAGTATTCGGACAGGGGGGTACAATGAGCAGTTCTTC TRBJ2-1 TRBD1 few TRBV19
CASRRELNSPLHF TGTGCCAGCAGACGGGAATTGAATTCACCCCTCCACTTT TRBJ1-6 . . TRBV28
CASSGTGGGEQYF TGTGCCAGCAGCGGCACAGGGGGCGGCGAGCAGTACTTC TRBJ2-7 TRBD1 . TRBV7-2
CAWSRRSNQPQHF TGTGCCTGGAGTAGGAGGTCCAATCAGCCCCAGCATTTT TRBJ1-5 . . TRBV30
CASSPQDSLGTEAFF TGTGCCAGCAGTCCCCAGGACAGTCTAGGCACTGAAGCTTTCTTT TRBJ1-1 . . TRBV6-5
CASMGDRGLWTEAFF TGTGCCAGTATGGGGGACAGGGGGCTATGGACTGAAGCTTTCTTT TRBJ1-1 TRBD1 few TRBV19